A single sample gave rise to the 18 T cell receptor beta chains below, sequenced in a study of Graves' ophthalmopathy and Graves' hyperthyroidism. Researchers took RNA transcripts and amplified TCR beta CDR3 regions from them. A first-round RT-PCR used HTBI primers, followed by a second-round multiplex PCR. TCRdb fed the multiplex PCR reads into MiXCR, producing one record per CDR3 protein. The sample shows some 400,000 distinct CDR3 sequences, approximately 20% of them seen only once. The specimen was peripheral blood. These receptors came from a woman under 30 with Graves' ophthalmopathy.

This clonotype was counted ten times or more. The chain carries TRBV12-3 or TRBV12-4 and TRBJ1-2; 7 bases are shared with TRBD1. The CDR3 spans 13 residues. V was clipped by 5 bases and J by 8 bases; unmatched bases: 8. CDR3 loop: CASSARTGYGYTF. CDR3 sequence (DNA): TGTGCCAGCAGTGCACGGACAGGATACGGCTACACCTTC.

This clonotype was seen at least ten times. The chain combines TRBV29-1 with TRBJ2-2; a weak D match, TRBD2 (5 bases). Germline V gene sequence: CDR1 SQVTM, CDR2 ANQGSEA. V lost 4 bases and J 3 bases, leaving 6 bases between the germline ends. The CDR3 extends over 12 amino acids. The chain's CDR3 is CSVVSDTGELFF. CDR3 nucleotide sequence: TGCAGCGTTGTTAGCGACACCGGGGAGCTGTTTTTT.

This clonotype was observed at least ten times. The J gene is TRBJ2-2, the V gene TRBV27; D is tentatively TRBD1 or TRBD2 (5 bases each). The CDR3 runs to 17 residues. Germline assignment: CDR1 MNHEY and CDR2 SMNVEV (reference sequence). Trimming cost V 3 bases and J 4 bases, with 18 bases left between them. The CDR3 loop reads CASSFFQGPGGTGELFF. The CDR3 DNA reads as TGTGCCAGCAGTTTTTTTCAGGGACCGGGTGGCACCGGGGAGCTGTTTTTT.

Many counts were recorded for this clonotype. The chain links TRBV5-5 to TRBJ2-7; no firm D call. In germline, CDR1 is SGHKS, CDR2 YYEKEE (reference sequence). The CDR3 runs to 13 residues. V was cut by 3 bases and J by 7 bases, with 14 bases left in between. CDR3 DNA: TGTGCCAGCAGCTACGCCAGCCTACGAGAGCAGTACTTC. Translating gives CASSYASLREQYF.

The sample holds many counts of this clonotype. The rearrangement links TRBV6-5 to TRBJ1-2, with no clear D. The germline V gene encodes CDR1 MNHEY and CDR2 SVGAGI. The CDR3 runs 16 residues. V shed 6 bases and J shed 8 bases, with 25 bases lying between them. The CDR3 region has the DNA TGTGCCAGCAGCTTAACTGACGGACCGTCCTCAGGAGGCTACACCTTC. The encoded protein is CASSLTDGPSSGGYTF.

This clonotype occurred many times. The J gene is TRBJ2-3, the V gene TRBV9; D remains unclear. The CDR3 consists of 12 residues. V lost 5 bases and J 0 bases, leaving 4 bases between the germline ends. Germline V gene sequence: CDR1 SGDLS, CDR2 YYNGEE. CDR3 residues: CASRGSTDTQYF. CDR3 DNA sequence: TGTGCCAGCAGGGGAAGCACAGATACGCAGTATTTT.

This clonotype was recorded many times. The chain couples TRBV12-3 or TRBV12-4 to TRBJ1-1; D is unclear. The ends were cut back, 6 bases at V and 3 bases at J, with 8 bases in the middle. There are 12 residues in the CDR3. This CDR3 is CASRIRDTEAFF. The CDR3 DNA reads as TGTGCCAGCAGAATCCGGGACACTGAAGCTTTCTTT.

This clonotype was counted at least ten times. The chain uses TRBV27 and TRBJ1-1; no clear D gene. The CDR3 consists of 14 residues. The germline V gene has CDR1 MNHEY and CDR2 SMNVEV (reference sequence). Trimming pared 2 bases from V and 0 bases from J, leaving 7 bases between. In DNA, the CDR3 is TGTGCCAGCAGTTTACTGGGGTTGAACACTGAAGCTTTCTTT. Amino acids: CASSLLGLNTEAFF.

This clonotype was counted once. The chain is built from TRBV12-3 or TRBV12-4 and TRBJ2-5, with 7 bases that match TRBD1. Trimming removed 6 bases from V and 3 bases from J; junction bases left unmatched: 7. The CDR3 covers 14 residues. The CDR3 sequence is CASSVQTGEETQYF. The DNA of the CDR3 is TGTGCCAGCAGCGTCCAAACAGGGGAAGAGACCCAGTACTTC.

This clonotype was observed at least ten times. At one end, the junction sequence differs from germline, possibly due to a read error. The chain carries TRBV6-5 and TRBJ1-5, with D uncertain. Germline V CDR1 and CDR2: MNHEY, SVGAGI. The CDR3 loop spans 13 amino acids. CDR3 DNA sequence: TGTGCCACCAGTCGGGCCCTTAATCAGCCCCAGCATTTT. Encoded protein: CATSRALNQPQHF.

This clonotype has at least ten counts. The chain is built from TRBV19 and TRBJ1-5; D is possibly TRBD1 (5 bases). The CDR3 sequence is 13 residues long. Trimming pared 6 bases from V and 9 bases from J, leaving 15 bases between. Per germline, CDR1 LNHDA and CDR2 SQIVND (reference sequence). The chain's CDR3 is CASSGGWTPPQHF. The CDR3 bases are TGTGCCAGTAGCGGGGGGTGGACTCCGCCCCAGCATTTT.

This clonotype was observed a single time. The rearrangement links TRBV12-3 or TRBV12-4 to TRBJ2-7; 9 bases align to TRBD1. The CDR3 totals 15 residues. The junction had 6 bases not matched to a gene; V was cut back by 1 base and J by 5 bases. The CDR3 nucleotides are TGTGCCAGCAGTTTAGTGGGACAGGGAGCCAACGAGCAGTACTTC. It translates to CASSLVGQGANEQYF.

Many counts were recorded for this clonotype. The chain links TRBV28 to TRBJ1-6; D gene uncertain. The germline V gene has CDR1 MDHEN and CDR2 SYDVKM. V lost 8 bases, J lost 7 bases, and 15 bases lay in between. The CDR3 covers 14 residues. The CDR3 DNA follows: TGTGCCAGCCAGACCCGGGAAGGAAATTCACCCCTCCACTTT. Translated, it gives CASQTREGNSPLHF.

This clonotype has a handful of counts. The chain carries TRBV28 and TRBJ1-2; 10 bases align to TRBD1. This CDR3 has 16 residues. The germline CDR1 and CDR2 sequences are MDHEN and SYDVKM. J lost 3 bases, V lost 5 bases, and 9 bases had no gene match. The chain's CDR3 is CASSRTGTGVDYGYTF. DNA of the CDR3: TGTGCCAGCAGTCGCACCGGGACAGGGGTCGACTATGGCTACACCTTC.

In this sample, this clonotype turned up a few times. The V call is TRBV11-2, the J call TRBJ2-7; D not certain. This CDR3 has 14 residues. Deletions cut 1 base from V and 0 bases from J, with 7 bases between. Germline CDR1 reads SGHAT; CDR2 reads FQNNGV. Written as DNA, the CDR3 is TGTGCCAGCAGCTTAGGGTCAGCCTCCTACGAGCAGTACTTC. It encodes CASSLGSASYEQYF.

This chain connects TRBV6-9 to TRBJ2-7; tentative D call: TRBD2 (5 bases). V lost 6 bases and J lost 0, with 15 bases in between. Germline lookup yields CDR1 MNHGY and CDR2 SVAAGI. The CDR3 totals 15 residues. CDR3 DNA sequence: TGTGCCAGCAGGTTGAGGGCCCCGAGCTCCTACGAGCAGTACTTC. This translates into CASRLRAPSSYEQYF.

The genes are TRBV15 and TRBJ2-5; TRBD2 matches at 14 bases. The CDR3 consists of 15 residues. V lost 8 bases to trimming and J lost 4 bases; unmatched junction nucleotides: 6. Germline V gives CDR1 LNHNV, CDR2 YYDKDF (reference sequence). The DNA for the CDR3 is TGTGCCACCGGGACTAGCGGGAGTATAGGAGAGACCCAGTACTTC. Protein sequence: CATGTSGSIGETQYF.

The rearrangement joins TRBV20-1 to TRBJ1-1, with D perhaps TRBD1 (6 bases). CDR1 and CDR2 from the germline V gene are DFQATT and SNEGSKA (reference sequence). The germline V and J ends were trimmed by 6 bases and 11 bases, with 22 bases remaining between them. This CDR3 has 13 amino acids. CDR3 nucleotide sequence: TGCAGTGCAAATGGACAGATGAAGATAAGGGCTTTCTTT. This encodes CSANGQMKIRAFF.